This TCR beta chain was identified in a study of shared clonotypes between healthy human individuals. How the authors handled the data: Filtering differed because ImmunoSEQ produced junction-only sequences that carried no quality scores. Method: immunoSEQ multiplex PCR; TCRdb's copy keeps in-frame clones and lacks some. D and trimming come from the DNA, and the V and J calls and clone size come from that table. This table has some 2,000,000 clones, under 97% appearing once. Trimming pared 0 bases from V and 4 bases from J, leaving 7 bases between. Germline V gene sequence: CDR1 SGHRS, CDR2 YFSETQ. The CDR3 is made up of 13 amino acids.

Sequenced sample: naive CD4+ T cells sorted from blood. Subset defined: CD45RA+ positively selected. This TCR was recovered from a man aged 18-30 years in good health. This chain links TRBV5-1 with TRBJ1-2, with D unclear. This CDR3 reads CASSLDAVYGYTF. CDR3 DNA: TGCGCCAGCAGCTTGGACGCGGTCTATGGCTACACCTTC.